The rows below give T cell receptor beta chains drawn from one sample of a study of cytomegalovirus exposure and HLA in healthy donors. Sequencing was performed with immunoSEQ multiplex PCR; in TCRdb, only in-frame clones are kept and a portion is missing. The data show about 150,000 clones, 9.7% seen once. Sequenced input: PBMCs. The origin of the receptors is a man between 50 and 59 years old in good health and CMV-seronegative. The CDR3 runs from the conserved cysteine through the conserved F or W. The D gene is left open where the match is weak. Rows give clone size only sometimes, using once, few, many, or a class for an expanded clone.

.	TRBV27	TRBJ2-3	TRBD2	CASRGAGGYTDTQYF	TGTGCCAGCAGAGGGGCGGGAGGGTACACAGATACGCAGTATTTT
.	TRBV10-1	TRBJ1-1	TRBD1	CASSENSGQGSTEAFF	TGCGCCAGCAGCGAAAACTCGGGACAGGGTTCCACTGAAGCTTTCTTT
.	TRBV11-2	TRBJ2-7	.	CASSLDRRHIYEQYF	TGTGCCAGCAGCTTAGATCGAAGACATATCTACGAGCAGTACTTC
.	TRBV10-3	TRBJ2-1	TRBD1	CAISESETGSWNEQFF	TGTGCCATCAGTGAGTCGGAGACAGGGTCGTGGAATGAGCAGTTCTTC
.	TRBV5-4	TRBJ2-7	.	CASQSPSSYEQYF	TGTGCTTCGCAGTCCCCTAGCTCCTACGAGCAGTACTTC
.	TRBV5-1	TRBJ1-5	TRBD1	CASSEGQGHQPQHF	TGCGCCAGCAGCGAGGGACAGGGGCATCAGCCCCAGCATTTT
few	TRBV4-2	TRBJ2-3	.	CASSQGSGTGTDTQYF	TGTGCCAGCAGCCAGGGCTCGGGGACTGGCACAGATACGCAGTATTTT
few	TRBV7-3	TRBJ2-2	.	CASSLHEGIAGELFF	TGTGCCAGCAGCTTACACGAGGGAATCGCCGGGGAGCTGTTTTTT
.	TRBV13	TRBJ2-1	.	CASSRPAGNEQFF	TGTGCCAGCAGTAGGCCGGCAGGCAATGAGCAGTTCTTC
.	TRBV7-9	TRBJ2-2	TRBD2	CASSFGGGDTGELFF	TGTGCCAGCAGCTTTGGGGGGGGTGACACCGGGGAGCTGTTTTTT
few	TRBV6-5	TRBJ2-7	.	CASSYSRGTPPYEQYF	TGTGCCAGCAGTTACTCTCGGGGAACTCCCCCCTACGAGCAGTACTTC
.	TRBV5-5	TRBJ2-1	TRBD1	CASSSRTGHNEQFF	TGTGCCAGCAGCTCTCGGACAGGGCACAATGAGCAGTTCTTC
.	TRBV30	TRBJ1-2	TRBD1	CAWSSRQGNYGYTF	TGTGCCTGGAGTTCACGACAGGGAAACTATGGCTACACCTTC
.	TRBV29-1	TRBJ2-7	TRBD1	CSARDRLAYEQYF	TGCAGCGCCCGGGACAGGCTAGCCTACGAGCAGTACTTC
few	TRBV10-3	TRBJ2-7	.	CAISEGASYEQYF	TGTGCCATCTCGGAGGGTGCTTCCTACGAGCAGTACTTC
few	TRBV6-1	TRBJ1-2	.	CASSVPPGGEGYGYTF	TGTGCCAGCAGTGTGCCCCCCGGGGGGGAAGGCTATGGCTACACCTTC
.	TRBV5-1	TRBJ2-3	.	CASSLGVQADTQYF	TGCGCCAGCAGCTTGGGAGTTCAGGCAGATACGCAGTATTTT
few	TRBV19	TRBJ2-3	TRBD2	CASSTAGEDTQYF	TGTGCCAGTAGTACTGCGGGGGAGGATACGCAGTATTTT
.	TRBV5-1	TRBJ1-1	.	CASSSGKEGEAFF	TGCGCCAGCAGCTCCGGAAAGGAGGGTGAAGCTTTCTTT
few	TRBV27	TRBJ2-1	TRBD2	CASSESREGLGQFF	TGTGCCAGCTCAGAAAGCCGGGAGGGCCTCGGGCAGTTCTTC
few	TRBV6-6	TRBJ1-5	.	CASSLEGGNQPQHF	TGTGCCAGCAGCCTAGAGGGGGGCAATCAGCCCCAGCATTTT
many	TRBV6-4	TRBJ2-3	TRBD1	CASSDGTDGDTQYF	TGTGCCAGCAGTGACGGGACAGATGGAGATACGCAGTATTTT
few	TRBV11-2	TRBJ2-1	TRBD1	CASSFTGGNEQFF	TGTGCCAGCAGCTTCACAGGGGGAAATGAGCAGTTCTTC
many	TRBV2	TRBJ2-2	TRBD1	CASSWTGGNTGELFF	TGTGCCAGCAGTTGGACAGGGGGCAACACCGGGGAGCTGTTTTTT
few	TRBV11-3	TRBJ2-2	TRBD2	CASSLEGVVGLAGTGELFF	TGTGCCAGCAGCTTAGAGGGCGTTGTGGGACTAGCCGGCACCGGGGAGCTGTTTTTT
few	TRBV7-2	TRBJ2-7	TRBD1	CASSGDRYEQYF	TGTGCCAGCAGCGGGGACAGATACGAGCAGTACTTC
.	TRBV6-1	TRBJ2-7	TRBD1	CASWDSGGSYEQYF	TGTGCCAGCTGGGATTCAGGGGGCTCGTACGAGCAGTACTTC
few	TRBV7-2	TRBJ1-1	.	CASSSRQTFEAFF	TGTGCCAGCAGCTCCAGACAGACGTTTGAAGCTTTCTTT
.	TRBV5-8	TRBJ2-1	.	CASSLQGSSYNEQFF	TGTGCCAGCAGCTTGCAGGGGAGCTCCTACAATGAGCAGTTCTTC
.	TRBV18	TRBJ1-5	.	CASSPRGSNQPQHF	TGTGCCAGCTCACCCCGGGGGAGCAATCAGCCCCAGCATTTT
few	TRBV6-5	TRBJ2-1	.	CASSYLSNRGEQFF	TGTGCCAGCAGTTACTTATCTAACCGGGGTGAGCAGTTCTTC
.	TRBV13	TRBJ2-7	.	CASSTQGRDEQYF	TGTGCCAGCAGTACACAGGGTAGGGACGAGCAGTACTTC
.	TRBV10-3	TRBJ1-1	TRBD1	CAIRPRQGENTEAFF	TGTGCCATCAGACCCCGACAGGGGGAGAACACTGAAGCTTTCTTT
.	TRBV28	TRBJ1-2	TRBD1	CASSTIGQAANYGYTF	TGTGCCAGCAGTACGATAGGACAGGCGGCTAACTATGGCTACACCTTC
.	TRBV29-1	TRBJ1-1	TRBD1	CSAPGGQGMNTEAFF	TGCAGCGCCCCGGGAGGACAGGGGATGAACACTGAAGCTTTCTTT
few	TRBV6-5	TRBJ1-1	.	CASRAGGGITEAFF	TGTGCCAGCAGGGCGGGCGGAGGGATCACTGAAGCTTTCTTT
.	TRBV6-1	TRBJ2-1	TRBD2	CASSEGLAGGWYNEQFF	TGTGCCAGCAGTGAAGGGCTAGCGGGGGGGTGGTACAATGAGCAGTTCTTC
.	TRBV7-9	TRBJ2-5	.	CASSRGGAGETQYF	TGTGCCAGCAGCCGTGGGGGAGCGGGAGAGACCCAGTACTTC
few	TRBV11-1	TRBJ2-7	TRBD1	CASSLVGGTGIYEQYF	TGTGCCAGCAGCTTAGTAGGCGGGACAGGGATCTACGAGCAGTACTTC
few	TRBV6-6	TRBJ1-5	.	CASGGSQPQHF	TGTGCCAGCGGGGGCTCTCAGCCCCAGCATTTT
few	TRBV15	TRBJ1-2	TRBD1	CATSTNRGDYGYTF	TGTGCCACCAGCACGAACAGGGGAGACTATGGCTACACCTTC
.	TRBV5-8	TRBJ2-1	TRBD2	CASSSSGTSGSFYNEQFF	TGTGCCAGCAGCTCCTCCGGGACTAGCGGGAGTTTCTACAATGAGCAGTTCTTC
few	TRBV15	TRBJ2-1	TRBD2	CATSGGTGNEQFF	TGTGCCACTTCGGGAGGAACGGGCAATGAGCAGTTCTTC
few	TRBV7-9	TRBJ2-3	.	CASSPTRDTQYF	TGTGCCAGCAGCCCCACTAGGGATACGCAGTATTTT
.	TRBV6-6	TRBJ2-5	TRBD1	CASSPTGYAKTQYF	TGTGCCAGCAGTCCGACAGGGTACGCGAAGACCCAGTACTTC
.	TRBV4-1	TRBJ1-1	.	CASSRTADIGAEAFF	TGCGCCAGCAGCCGTACGGCGGATATCGGGGCTGAAGCTTTCTTT
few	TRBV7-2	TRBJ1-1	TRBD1	CASTLGQMNTEAFF	TGTGCCAGCACCTTGGGACAGATGAACACTGAAGCTTTCTTT
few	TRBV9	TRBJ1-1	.	CASSVGRAGVNTEAFF	TGTGCCAGCAGCGTAGGGCGGGCAGGAGTGAACACTGAAGCTTTCTTT
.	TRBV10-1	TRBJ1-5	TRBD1	CASQGGDQPQHF	TGCGCCAGCCAGGGGGGCGATCAGCCCCAGCATTTT
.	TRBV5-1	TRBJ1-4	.	CASSLEADPRGKLFF	TGCGCCAGCAGCTTGGAGGCCGACCCCAGGGGAAAACTGTTTTTT